A single sample is the source of the 20 T cell receptor beta chains below, sequenced in a study of shared clonotypes between healthy human individuals. TCRdb keeps only in-frame clones here, not all; method: immunoSEQ multiplex PCR. The sample records some 2.1 million clones, around 95% being singletons. Source material: naive CD4+ T cells sorted from blood. Subset: CD45RA+ positively selected. The receptors were sampled from a young man in good health.

V usage is TRBV7-9 and J usage is TRBJ2-2; the D gene is possibly TRBD1 (5 bases). V lost 2 bases to trimming and J lost 1 base, with 8 bases between them. Germline CDR1 reads SEHNR; CDR2 reads FQNEAQ (reference sequence). The CDR3 length is 15 residues. CDR3 sequence reads: CASSLFQGNTGELFF. Written as DNA, the CDR3 is TGTGCCAGCAGCTTATTCCAGGGGAACACCGGGGAGCTGTTTTTT. The full variable domain, its missing parts supplied by reference TRBV7-9 and TRBJ2-2, is DTGVSQNPRHKITKRGQNVTFRCDPISEHNRLYWYRQTLGQGPEFLTYFQNEAQLEKSRLLSDRFSAERPKGSFSTLEIQRTEQGDSAMYLCASSLFQGNTGELFFGEGSRLTVL.

The chain uses TRBV18 and TRBJ2-7; 7 nucleotides line up with TRBD1. The CDR3 is 13 amino acids. The trim removed 5 bases at V and 0 bases at J, leaving 1 base unmatched. Germline V lookup: CDR1 KGHSH, CDR2 LQKENI. CDR3 protein: CASSGQDSYEQYF. The CDR3 DNA reads as TGTGCCAGCTCAGGACAGGACTCCTACGAGCAGTACTTC.

This chain connects TRBV18 to TRBJ2-5, with D possibly being TRBD1 or TRBD2 (6 bases each). The CDR3 has 17 amino acids. Trimming cost V 0 bases and J 0 bases, with 14 bases left between them. CDR1 is KGHSH, CDR2 LQKENI, per germline. The CDR3 region has the DNA TGTGCCAGCTCACCACCGGTCGGGGGCGGGTACCAAGAGACCCAGTACTTC. Its translation is CASSPPVGGGYQETQYF.

In DNA form, the CDR3 reads TGTGCCAGTAGGAAGATAACTGGGGCCAACGTCCTGACTTTC. Translating gives CASRKITGANVLTF. The chain links TRBV19 to TRBJ2-6; D remains unclear. CDR3 length equals 14 residues. The germline V and J ends were trimmed by 6 bases and 2 bases, with 8 bases remaining between them. The germline CDR1 and CDR2 sequences are LNHDA and SQIVND (reference sequence).

The V gene is TRBV5-1, the J gene TRBJ2-7; 11 bases fit TRBD1. With 5 bases clipped from V and 4 bases from J, the junction kept 8 bases outside the gene matches. CDR3 length equals 15 residues. Germline V gene data show CDR1 as SGHRS and CDR2 as YFSETQ. The chain's CDR3 is CASSWTGGTPYEQYF. The CDR3 coding sequence is TGCGCCAGCAGTTGGACAGGGGGCACCCCTTACGAGCAGTACTTC.

The chain uses TRBV7-9 and TRBJ2-7; D is possibly TRBD2 (6 bases). This CDR3 spans 13 amino acids. CDR1 SEHNR and CDR2 FQNEAQ come from the germline V gene (reference sequence). V shed 3 bases and J shed 6 bases, with 12 bases lying between them. The CDR3 is CASSFGLATEQYF. For the CDR3, the DNA is TGTGCCAGCAGCTTTGGTCTAGCGACCGAGCAGTACTTC.

The chain carries TRBV6-1 and TRBJ2-3, with TRBD2 matching over 11 bases. CDR1 and CDR2 (germline): MNHNS, SASEGT. V lost 3 bases to trimming and J lost 5 bases; unmatched junction nucleotides: 4. The CDR3 sequence is 15 residues long. The DNA for the CDR3 is TGTGCCAGCAGTGATCGGCTAGCGGGAGGAGATACGCAGTATTTT. It codes for CASSDRLAGGDTQYF.

This sequence joins TRBV28 and TRBJ2-7; D unresolved. Germline CDR1 reads MDHEN; CDR2 reads SYDVKM. The CDR3 extends over 14 amino acids. Between the trimmed V and J ends, which lost 5 bases and 1 base, there was a span of 12 bases. In DNA, the CDR3 is TGTGCCAGCAGTCCAATGGGATTTTCCTACGAGCAGTACTTC. Its protein is CASSPMGFSYEQYF.

V gene TRBV10-3 combines with J gene TRBJ1-6; D is uncertain. V lost 11 bases and J 16 bases, leaving 12 bases between the germline ends. CDR3 length: 9 amino acids. Germline V lookup: CDR1 ENHRY, CDR2 SYGVKD. CDR3 residues: CAAQHGLHF. CDR3 sequence (DNA): TGTGCCGCCCAGCATGGACTCCACTTT.

Turning to this clone: The same CDR3 is also encoded by other DNA sequences in this sample. This chain links TRBV10-3 with TRBJ2-2; D possibly corresponds to TRBD2 (6 bases). The germline V gene has CDR1 ENHRY and CDR2 SYGVKD. The CDR3 contains 14 residues. The V end lost 6 bases, the J end lost 1 base, and 9 bases lay between the germline ends. In nucleotides, the CDR3 is TGTGCCATCAGGGGTAGCGGGAACACCGGGGAGCTGTTTTTT. It yields the protein CAIRGSGNTGELFF.

Turning to this clone: A junction boundary mismatches the germline segment, possibly from a read error. V and J are TRBV5-1 and TRBJ2-1; D not resolved. Per germline, CDR1 SGHRS and CDR2 YFSETQ. The CDR3 consists of 14 residues. The CDR3 loop is CASSLEGSNNEQFF. For the CDR3, the DNA is TGCGCCAGCAGCTTGGAGGGCTCCAACAATGAGCAGTTCTTC.

This clone was seen just once. The rearrangement uses TRBV2 and TRBJ2-7; 8 bases line up with TRBD1. The CDR3 has 14 residues. Germline V gene lookup returns CDR1 SNHLY and CDR2 FYNNEI. Germline trimming cut 4 bases from V and 0 bases from J; bases unmatched to any gene: 2. In nucleotides, the CDR3 is TGTGCCAGCAGTGTGGGACAGGTCTCCTACGAGCAGTACTTC. This gives the protein CASSVGQVSYEQYF.

CDR3 nucleotides: TGCGCCAGCAGCTTTCGTATACTAGCGGCTTCGAGCACCGGGGAGCTGTTTTTT. It encodes CASSFRILAASSTGELFF. The gene calls are TRBV5-1 and TRBJ2-2; 8 bases match TRBD2. The germline V gene encodes CDR1 SGHRS and CDR2 YFSETQ. The V and J ends lost 2 bases and 4 bases, in that order; junction bases with no gene match: 13. The length of the CDR3 is 18 residues.

The chain carries TRBV30 and TRBJ2-1; unclear D gene. Trimming shortened V by 2 bases and J by 1 base, and 12 bases separated the two germline ends. Germline V gene data show CDR1 as GTSNPN and CDR2 as SVGIG (reference sequence). The length of the CDR3 is 15 residues. The DNA for the CDR3 is TGTGCCTGGAGTCAACCCCTACCATCCTACAATGAGCAGTTCTTC. Translating it yields CAWSQPLPSYNEQFF.

V and J are TRBV28 and TRBJ2-7; 12 nucleotides agree with TRBD1. This CDR3 comprises 16 residues. Germline loops: CDR1 MDHEN, CDR2 SYDVKM. Unmatched junction bases numbered 0, after V lost 0 bases and J lost 0 bases. The CDR3 DNA reads TGTGCCAGCAGTTTATGGGGACAGGGGGCCTCCTACGAGCAGTACTTC. It specifies CASSLWGQGASYEQYF.

This rearrangement joins TRBV7-9 to TRBJ2-5; D gene ambiguous. The CDR3 runs 14 residues. Trimming took 5 bases from V and 4 from J, leaving 14 bases between them. Germline CDR1 is SEHNR and CDR2 is FQNEAQ (reference sequence). The CDR3 sequence: CASSQPRQVETQYF. The CDR3 coding sequence is TGTGCCAGCAGCCAACCCCGGCAGGTAGAGACCCAGTACTTC.

The CDR3 is CASSFDLGVYNEQFF. The DNA of the CDR3 is TGTGCCAGCAGCTTCGATCTGGGGGTATACAATGAGCAGTTCTTC. The V and J genes are TRBV7-2 and TRBJ2-1, with D perhaps TRBD1 or TRBD2 (5 bases each). This CDR3 is 15 amino acids long. V lost 3 bases and J lost 4, with 13 bases in between. The germline V gene has CDR1 SGHTA and CDR2 FQGNSA.

The CDR3 spells CASSLGVGQPQHF. In nucleotides, the CDR3 is TGTGCCAGCAGTTTAGGGGTCGGTCAGCCCCAGCATTTT. The chain combines TRBV28 with TRBJ1-5; D ambiguous. CDR1 is MDHEN, CDR2 SYDVKM, per germline. The ends were cut back, 2 bases at V and 6 bases at J, with 8 bases in the middle. This CDR3 spans 13 amino acids. The variable domain in full, with the rest retrieved from reference TRBV28 and TRBJ1-5, is DVKVTQSSRYLVKRTGEKVFLECVQDMDHENMFWYRQDPGLGLRLIYFSYDVKMKEKGDIPEGYSVSREKKERFSLILESASTNQTSMYLCASSLGVGQPQHFGDGTRLSIL.

The DNA for the CDR3 is TGTGCCAGCAGCCAAGATCGAAACCATTCACCCCTCCACTTT. It codes for CASSQDRNHSPLHF. The chain joins TRBV14 to TRBJ1-6; D not certain. Per germline, CDR1 SGHDN and CDR2 FVKESK. Deletions cut 0 bases from V and 8 bases from J, with 8 bases between. This CDR3 region has 14 residues.

In this sample, this clone turned up once. The chain uses TRBV5-4 and TRBJ1-6; 9 bases map to TRBD1. There are 17 residues in the CDR3. Germline values: CDR1 SGHNT, CDR2 YYREEE (reference sequence). V shed 3 bases and J 4 bases; nucleotides not matched to a gene: 8. Written as DNA, the CDR3 is TGTGCCAGCAGCTCGGGGGGACAGGGCGGATATAATTCACCCCTCCACTTT. Protein sequence: CASSSGGQGGYNSPLHF.